This is a list of T cell receptor beta chains from one sample in a study of spatial heterogeneity in lung cancer. From the 5' RACE reads, TCRdb called clonotypes with MiXCR, one entry per CDR3 protein. The top ten hold over 40% of the sample, which has tens of thousands of distinct CDR3 sequences, more than 10% seen once. Source: PBMCs, taken at surgery. The receptors here all came from a male donor with early-stage non-small cell lung cancer. The CDR3 runs from the conserved cysteine through the conserved F or W. The D gene is left open where the match is weak. Size values are once, few and many counts, or a class for expanded clones, and some rows have none.

J gene: TRBJ2-1; clone size: few; V gene: TRBV12-3/TRBV12-4; D gene: TRBD2; CDR3 DNA: TGTGCCAGCAGGCTAGCGGCCTCCTACAATGAGCAGTTCTTC; CDR3 protein: CASRLAASYNEQFF
J gene: TRBJ2-3; clone size: NA; V gene: TRBV4-3; D gene: NA; CDR3 DNA: TGCGCCAGCAGCCAAGTTTTCGACTCCAGCACAGATACGCAGTATTTT; CDR3 protein: CASSQVFDSSTDTQYF
J gene: TRBJ1-3; clone size: few; V gene: TRBV29-1; D gene: TRBD1; CDR3 DNA: TGCAGCGTTTCGTCGGACAGGGTCTCTGGAAACACCATATATTTT; CDR3 protein: CSVSSDRVSGNTIYF
J gene: TRBJ2-5; clone size: many; V gene: TRBV7-9; D gene: NA; CDR3 DNA: TGTGCCAGCAGAGACAATGGAGAGACCCAGTACTTC; CDR3 protein: CASRDNGETQYF
J gene: TRBJ2-5; clone size: few; V gene: TRBV18; D gene: TRBD1; CDR3 DNA: TGTGCCAGCTCCCAGGACAGGGGGCAAGAGACCCAGTACTTC; CDR3 protein: CASSQDRGQETQYF
J gene: TRBJ1-1; clone size: NA; V gene: TRBV20-1; D gene: NA; CDR3 DNA: TGCAGTGCTTCTAAGGGGGACACTGAAGCTTTCTTT; CDR3 protein: CSASKGDTEAFF
J gene: TRBJ2-2; clone size: few; V gene: TRBV12-3/TRBV12-4; D gene: NA; CDR3 DNA: TGTGCCAGCGAGATGGGATACACCGGGGAGCTGTTTTTT; CDR3 protein: CASEMGYTGELFF
J gene: TRBJ2-5; clone size: few; V gene: TRBV7-8; D gene: TRBD1; CDR3 DNA: TGTGCCAGCAGCTCTTCAACCGGGACAGGGGTATTAGAGACCCAGTACTTC; CDR3 protein: CASSSSTGTGVLETQYF
J gene: TRBJ2-7; clone size: few; V gene: TRBV6-1; D gene: NA; CDR3 DNA: TGTGCCAGCAGTGGCAGGACTTTCTCCTACGAGCAGTACTTC; CDR3 protein: CASSGRTFSYEQYF
J gene: TRBJ2-7; clone size: NA; V gene: TRBV4-3; D gene: NA; CDR3 DNA: TGCGCCAGCAGCCAAGCGTGGGGGCCCTACGAGCAGTACTTC; CDR3 protein: CASSQAWGPYEQYF
J gene: TRBJ1-5; clone size: few; V gene: TRBV10-1; D gene: NA; CDR3 DNA: TGCGCCAGCAGTGAGTCGATAGATCAGCCCCAGCATTTT; CDR3 protein: CASSESIDQPQHF
J gene: TRBJ1-4; clone size: many; V gene: TRBV10-3; D gene: TRBD1; CDR3 DNA: TGTGCCATCAGCCCAGGGGACAGGGTGTTTTTT; CDR3 protein: CAISPGDRVFF
J gene: TRBJ2-5; clone size: many; V gene: TRBV12-5; D gene: NA; CDR3 DNA: TGTGCTAGTGGTTTACCGAAGACCCAGTACTTC; CDR3 protein: CASGLPKTQYF
J gene: TRBJ2-1; clone size: NA; V gene: TRBV11-3; D gene: TRBD1; CDR3 DNA: TGTGCCAGCAGCTGGGACAGCTACAATGAGCAGTTCTTC; CDR3 protein: CASSWDSYNEQFF
J gene: TRBJ1-2; clone size: many; V gene: TRBV12-5; D gene: TRBD1; CDR3 DNA: TGTGCTAGTGGTCGACAGGGCTATGGCTACACCTTC; CDR3 protein: CASGRQGYGYTF
J gene: TRBJ1-1; clone size: few; V gene: TRBV3-1; D gene: NA; CDR3 DNA: TGTGCCAGCAGTCGGTCGGACACTGAAGCTTTCTTT; CDR3 protein: CASSRSDTEAFF
J gene: TRBJ2-1; clone size: few; V gene: TRBV4-3; D gene: NA; CDR3 DNA: TGCGCCAGCAGCCAAGAACCCAGGCTCTCCTACAATGAGCAGTTCTTC; CDR3 protein: CASSQEPRLSYNEQFF
J gene: TRBJ2-7; clone size: few; V gene: TRBV29-1; D gene: NA; CDR3 DNA: TGCAGCGTTCAGGACCCTCCGATAGACGAGCAGTACTTC; CDR3 protein: CSVQDPPIDEQYF
J gene: TRBJ2-6; clone size: many; V gene: TRBV28; D gene: NA; CDR3 DNA: TGTGCCAGCAGGGGCCTCGACAACTCTGGGGCCAACGTCCTGACTTTC; CDR3 protein: CASRGLDNSGANVLTF
J gene: TRBJ1-1; clone size: NA; V gene: TRBV4-1; D gene: NA; CDR3 DNA: TGCGCCAGCAGCCAAGCTACGTTTGGAGTGAACACTGAAGCTTTCTTT; CDR3 protein: CASSQATFGVNTEAFF
J gene: TRBJ2-1; clone size: few; V gene: TRBV7-2; D gene: TRBD1; CDR3 DNA: TGTGCCAGCAGCTTAGCGGTAGACAGGGCCTACAATGAGCAGTTCTTC; CDR3 protein: CASSLAVDRAYNEQFF
J gene: TRBJ2-1; clone size: many; V gene: TRBV28; D gene: TRBD2; CDR3 DNA: TGTGCCAGCAGTTTATTTGTAGCGGGAGGACTCGGGGAGCAGTTCTTC; CDR3 protein: CASSLFVAGGLGEQFF
J gene: TRBJ2-3; clone size: NA; V gene: TRBV7-9; D gene: TRBD1; CDR3 DNA: TGTGCCAGCAGCCCGACAGGGGGGTTTGCTGGCACAGATACGCAGTATTTT; CDR3 protein: CASSPTGGFAGTDTQYF
J gene: TRBJ2-7; clone size: NA; V gene: TRBV7-9; D gene: NA; CDR3 DNA: TGTGCCAGCAGCTTGGAAGGTACGTTGGCGACTTACGAGCAGTACTTC; CDR3 protein: CASSLEGTLATYEQYF
J gene: TRBJ2-1; clone size: NA; V gene: TRBV20-1; D gene: NA; CDR3 DNA: TGCAGTGCTAGAGATCTCCAAGGCCCTGGAAATGAGCAGTTCTTC; CDR3 protein: CSARDLQGPGNEQFF
J gene: TRBJ2-1; clone size: few; V gene: TRBV7-2; D gene: TRBD2; CDR3 DNA: TGTGCCAGCAGCTTAGCGTTTGCTAGCGGGAGCCTTAGCTCCTACAATGAGCAGTTCTTC; CDR3 protein: CASSLAFASGSLSSYNEQFF
J gene: TRBJ2-5; clone size: few; V gene: TRBV7-2; D gene: NA; CDR3 DNA: TGTGCCAGCAGCTTAGTACCCATGGGACGAGAGACCCAGTACTTC; CDR3 protein: CASSLVPMGRETQYF
J gene: TRBJ1-5; clone size: NA; V gene: TRBV27; D gene: NA; CDR3 DNA: TGTGCCAGCAGGGCAAGCAATCAGCCCCAGCATTTT; CDR3 protein: CASRASNQPQHF
J gene: TRBJ1-5; clone size: NA; V gene: TRBV5-6; D gene: NA; CDR3 DNA: TGTGCCAGCAGCAGCGGACGACTCGTGCGCAATCAGCCCCAGCATTTT; CDR3 protein: CASSSGRLVRNQPQHF
J gene: TRBJ2-2; clone size: few; V gene: TRBV6-6; D gene: NA; CDR3 DNA: TGTGCCAGCAGTTTAATTGGGGGGCCTGGCGGGGAGCTGTTTTTT; CDR3 protein: CASSLIGGPGGELFF
J gene: TRBJ2-7; clone size: NA; V gene: TRBV7-2; D gene: TRBD2; CDR3 DNA: TGTGCCAGCAGCTTAGACGGTAGCGGGCGGGCGTACTTC; CDR3 protein: CASSLDGSGRAYF
J gene: TRBJ1-5; clone size: few; V gene: TRBV6-2/TRBV6-3; D gene: NA; CDR3 DNA: TGTGCCAGCAGTTCCAACAGGGTTATTGATCAGCCCCAGCATTTT; CDR3 protein: CASSSNRVIDQPQHF
J gene: TRBJ2-1; clone size: few; V gene: TRBV11-2; D gene: NA; CDR3 DNA: TGTGCCAGCAGTTCCAGGGATGCGGGAAGAGGCAATGAGCAGTTCTTC; CDR3 protein: CASSSRDAGRGNEQFF
J gene: TRBJ2-2; clone size: NA; V gene: TRBV5-5; D gene: NA; CDR3 DNA: TGTGCCAGCAGCCGCAGTGAGGGGGAGCTGTTTTTT; CDR3 protein: CASSRSEGELFF
J gene: TRBJ2-5; clone size: NA; V gene: TRBV12-3/TRBV12-4; D gene: NA; CDR3 DNA: TGTGCCAGCAGTTTAATTTCGGCCTGGGAGACCCAGTACTTC; CDR3 protein: CASSLISAWETQYF
J gene: TRBJ2-7; clone size: NA; V gene: TRBV2; D gene: NA; CDR3 DNA: TGTGCCAGCAGTGAAGATCGGATGTACGAGCAGTACTTC; CDR3 protein: CASSEDRMYEQYF
J gene: TRBJ2-2; clone size: few; V gene: TRBV9; D gene: NA; CDR3 DNA: TGTGCCAGCAGCGCTATACCGGGACTCCCGGGGACCGGGGAGCTGTTTTTT; CDR3 protein: CASSAIPGLPGTGELFF
J gene: TRBJ1-1; clone size: NA; V gene: TRBV3-1; D gene: NA; CDR3 DNA: TGTGCCAGCAGCCGAGGGGGAGGGAATAAGGCTGAAGCTTTCTTT; CDR3 protein: CASSRGGGNKAEAFF
J gene: TRBJ2-1; clone size: few; V gene: TRBV27; D gene: TRBD2; CDR3 DNA: TGTGCCAGCATAAGTCTAGCGGGAAAGTCGGTAGGTGAGCAGTTCTTC; CDR3 protein: CASISLAGKSVGEQFF
J gene: TRBJ1-6; clone size: NA; V gene: TRBV6-1; D gene: NA; CDR3 DNA: TGTGACAGCAGTGTTGGGGAAGGCTCACCCCTCCACTTT; CDR3 protein: CDSSVGEGSPLHF
J gene: TRBJ1-1; clone size: many; V gene: TRBV6-2/TRBV6-3; D gene: NA; CDR3 DNA: TGTGCCAGCAGTTATCTCATGAACACTGAAGCTTTCTTT; CDR3 protein: CASSYLMNTEAFF
J gene: TRBJ2-2; clone size: NA; V gene: TRBV7-2; D gene: TRBD1; CDR3 DNA: TGTGCCAGCAGCGTCACCGGGACAGGCTACACCGGGGAGCTGTTTTTT; CDR3 protein: CASSVTGTGYTGELFF
J gene: TRBJ2-7; clone size: many; V gene: TRBV5-4; D gene: NA; CDR3 DNA: TGTGCCAGCAGCACCCGACGGACGGGGGCCTACGAGCAGTACTTC; CDR3 protein: CASSTRRTGAYEQYF
J gene: TRBJ2-1; clone size: few; V gene: TRBV7-3; D gene: NA; CDR3 DNA: TGTGCCAGCAGCCCCCATTTGGGGGCTGGGTACAATGAGCAGTTCTTC; CDR3 protein: CASSPHLGAGYNEQFF
J gene: TRBJ1-5; clone size: many; V gene: TRBV28; D gene: NA; CDR3 DNA: TGTGCCAGCACCCTCCCCGCGCTTCAGATCGGCAATCAGCCCCAGCATTTT; CDR3 protein: CASTLPALQIGNQPQHF
J gene: TRBJ2-3; clone size: few; V gene: TRBV7-2; D gene: NA; CDR3 DNA: TGTGCCAGCAACTCCGGGACATTTTACACAGATACGCAGTATTTT; CDR3 protein: CASNSGTFYTDTQYF